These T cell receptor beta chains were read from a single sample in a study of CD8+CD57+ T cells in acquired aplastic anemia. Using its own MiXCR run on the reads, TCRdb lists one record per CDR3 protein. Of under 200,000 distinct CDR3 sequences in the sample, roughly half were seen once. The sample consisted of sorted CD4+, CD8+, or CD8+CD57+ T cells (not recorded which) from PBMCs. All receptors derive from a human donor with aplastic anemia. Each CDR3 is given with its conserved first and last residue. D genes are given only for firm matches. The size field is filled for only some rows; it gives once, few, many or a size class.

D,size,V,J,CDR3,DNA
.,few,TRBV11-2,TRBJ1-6,CASSNSRGGGGSYNSPLHF,TGTGCCAGCAGCAACTCACGGGGAGGAGGGGGCTCCTATAATTCACCCCTCCACTTT
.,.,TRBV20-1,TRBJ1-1,CSASPAGTLNTEAFF,TGCAGTGCTAGCCCAGCTGGGACACTGAACACTGAAGCTTTCTTT
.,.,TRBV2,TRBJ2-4,CASSEWDSAKNIQYF,TGTGCCAGCAGTGAGTGGGATTCGGCCAAAAACATTCAGTACTTC
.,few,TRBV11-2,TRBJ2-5,CASSLAPNQETQYF,TGTGCCAGCAGCTTAGCGCCAAACCAAGAGACCCAGTACTTC
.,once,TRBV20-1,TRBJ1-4,CSAPQASDEKLFF,TGCAGTGCTCCCCAGGCGTCTGATGAAAAACTGTTTTTT
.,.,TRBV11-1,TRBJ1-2,CASSPSRNRVRDYGYTF,TGTGCCAGCAGCCCATCCCGAAACAGGGTCCGAGACTATGGCTACACCTTC
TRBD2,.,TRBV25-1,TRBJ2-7,CASSHETSGITYEQYF,TGTGCCAGCAGCCATGAGACTAGCGGGATTACCTACGAGCAGTACTTC
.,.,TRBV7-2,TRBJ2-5,CASSYEGETQYF,TGTGCCAGCAGTTACGAGGGAGAGACCCAGTACTTC
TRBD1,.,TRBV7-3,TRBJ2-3,CASSPNRGYADTQYF,TGTGCCAGCAGCCCGAACAGGGGGTACGCAGATACGCAGTATTTT
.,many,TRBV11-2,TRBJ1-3,CASSLDPGSAGNTIYF,TGTGCCAGCAGCTTAGATCCAGGATCGGCAGGAAACACCATATATTTT
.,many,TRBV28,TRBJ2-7,CASSSAGAPPYEQYF,TGTGCCAGCAGCTCAGCAGGGGCCCCTCCCTACGAGCAGTACTTC
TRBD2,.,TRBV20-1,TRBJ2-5,CSARDLRLAGERETQYF,TGCAGTGCTAGAGATCTCCGACTAGCTGGGGAAAGGGAGACCCAGTACTTC
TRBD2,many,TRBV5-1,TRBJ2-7,CASGTSGGSYEQYF,TGCGCCAGTGGAACTAGCGGGGGGTCCTACGAGCAGTACTTC
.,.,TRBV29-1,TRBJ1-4,CSVDGQEEKLFF,TGCAGCGTCGACGGGCAGGAAGAAAAACTGTTTTTT
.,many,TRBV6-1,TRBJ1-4,CASRAGTGNEKLFF,TGTGCCAGCAGGGCGGGGACGGGGAATGAAAAACTGTTTTTT
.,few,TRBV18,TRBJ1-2,CASSPSRGNYGYTF,TGTGCCAGCTCACCAAGCAGGGGAAACTATGGCTACACCTTC
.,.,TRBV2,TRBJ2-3,CASRIGTDTQYF,TGTGCCAGCAGAATTGGCACAGATACGCAGTATTTT
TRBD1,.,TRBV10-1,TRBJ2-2,CASSAGTANTGELFF,TGCGCCAGCAGCGCCGGGACAGCGAACACCGGGGAGCTGTTTTTT
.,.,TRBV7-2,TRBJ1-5,CASSLGSTSNQPQHF,TGTGCCAGCAGCTTAGGGTCGACTAGTAATCAGCCCCAGCATTTT
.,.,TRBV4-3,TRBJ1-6,CASSQDFWDGDSPLHF,TGCGCCAGCAGCCAAGATTTTTGGGACGGAGATTCACCCCTCCACTTT
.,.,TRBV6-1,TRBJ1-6,CASTGRLEGSPLHF,TGTGCCAGCACCGGACGGCTAGAGGGTTCACCCCTCCACTTT
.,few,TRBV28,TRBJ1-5,CASNGGEAQPQHF,TGTGCCAGCAATGGGGGGGAGGCTCAGCCCCAGCATTTT
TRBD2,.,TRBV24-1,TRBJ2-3,CATSDRAGGTDTQYF,TGTGCCACCAGTGATAGAGCGGGGGGCACAGATACGCAGTATTTT
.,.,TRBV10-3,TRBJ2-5,CASSVRAETQYF,TGTGCCAGCAGTGTACGAGCGGAGACCCAGTACTTC
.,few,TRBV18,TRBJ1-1,CASSPPTRDEAFF,TGTGCCAGCTCACCACCGACACGGGATGAAGCTTTCTTT
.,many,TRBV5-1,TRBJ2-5,CASSPTSVRETQYF,TGCGCCAGCAGTCCTACTTCGGTTCGAGAGACCCAGTACTTC
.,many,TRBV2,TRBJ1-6,CASSEGRSQHSPLHF,TGTGCCAGCAGTGAAGGTCGGTCTCAACATTCACCCCTCCACTTT
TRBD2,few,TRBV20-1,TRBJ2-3,CSAGGGTDTQYF,TGCAGTGCTGGCGGGGGAACAGATACGCAGTATTTT
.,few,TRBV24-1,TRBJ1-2,CATSLEWNYGYTF,TGTGCCACCAGTCTGGAATGGAACTATGGCTACACCTTC
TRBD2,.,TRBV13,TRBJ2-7,CASSLTFGTSGNYEQYF,TGTGCCAGCAGCTTAACGTTCGGGACTAGCGGGAACTACGAGCAGTACTTC
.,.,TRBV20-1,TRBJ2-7,CSAAKGRIYEQYF,TGCAGTGCTGCAAAGGGACGGATCTACGAGCAGTACTTC
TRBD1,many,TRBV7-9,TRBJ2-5,CASRPTGGWETQYF,TGTGCCAGCAGACCGACAGGGGGCTGGGAGACCCAGTACTTC
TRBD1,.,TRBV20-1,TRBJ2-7,CSARQETGGTEQYF,TGCAGTGCTAGACAAGAGACAGGGGGTACCGAGCAGTACTTC
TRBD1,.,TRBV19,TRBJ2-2,CASSYTRQGGELFF,TGTGCCAGTAGTTATACGAGACAGGGCGGGGAGCTGTTTTTT
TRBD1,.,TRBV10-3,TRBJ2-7,CATTRYRGDEQYF,TGTGCCACTACCCGGTACAGGGGCGACGAGCAGTACTTC
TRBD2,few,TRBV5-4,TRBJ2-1,CASSLRVAGGLIRKGEQFF,TGTGCCAGCAGCTTGCGGGTAGCGGGAGGCCTTATTCGTAAGGGTGAGCAGTTCTTC
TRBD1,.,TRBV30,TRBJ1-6,CAWDRPTFSYNSPLHF,TGTGCTTGGGACAGACCTACCTTCTCCTATAATTCACCCCTCCACTTT
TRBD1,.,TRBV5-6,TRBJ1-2,CASSSGTGGRYGYTF,TGTGCCAGCAGCTCCGGGACAGGGGGCAGGTATGGCTACACCTTC
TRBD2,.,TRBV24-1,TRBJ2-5,CATSDAGTSGETQYF,TGTGCCACCAGTGATGCCGGGACTAGCGGTGAGACCCAGTACTTC
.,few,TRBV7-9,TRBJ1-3,CASSRISGNTIYF,TGTGCCAGCAGCCGCATCTCTGGAAACACCATATATTTT
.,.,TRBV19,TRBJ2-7,CASTMGFPSYEQYF,TGTGCCAGTACTATGGGGTTTCCATCCTACGAGCAGTACTTC
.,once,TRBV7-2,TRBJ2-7,CASSLARTDKYF,TGTGCCAGCAGCTTAGCAAGGACGGACAAGTACTTC
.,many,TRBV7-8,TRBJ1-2,CASSLHFGASYGYTF,TGTGCCAGCAGCCTTCACTTCGGGGCCTCTTATGGCTACACCTTC
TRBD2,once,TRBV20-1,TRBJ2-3,CSAPTILAGDGDTQYF,TGCAGCGCTCCGACTATATTAGCGGGAGATGGAGATACGCAGTATTTT
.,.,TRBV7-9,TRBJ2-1,CASSFRPVEQFF,TGTGCCAGCAGCTTTCGCCCCGTGGAGCAGTTCTTC
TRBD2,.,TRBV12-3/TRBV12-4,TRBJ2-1,CASRNGLDPYGEQFF,TGTGCCAGCAGAAACGGACTAGATCCGTACGGCGAGCAGTTCTTC
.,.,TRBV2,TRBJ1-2,CASSEAGVRGYGYTF,TGTGCCAGCAGTGAAGCGGGGGTCCGCGGCTATGGCTACACCTTC
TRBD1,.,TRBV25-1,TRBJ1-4,CASSGGQGGSEKLFF,TGTGCCAGCAGTGGGGGACAGGGGGGGAGCGAAAAACTGTTTTTT
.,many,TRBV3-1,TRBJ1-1,CASSQVNTEAFF,TGTGCCAGCAGCCAAGTGAACACTGAAGCTTTCTTT
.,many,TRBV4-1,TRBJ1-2,CASSQGAGSPRGYGYTF,TGCGCCAGCAGCCAAGGGGCAGGCTCCCCTAGGGGCTATGGCTACACCTTC
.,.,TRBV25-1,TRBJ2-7,CASSERGAGGGRQYF,TGTGCCAGCAGTGAACGGGGGGCTGGGGGCGGACGGCAGTACTTC
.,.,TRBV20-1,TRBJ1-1,CSASFDSPNTEAFF,TGCAGTGCTAGTTTTGACAGCCCGAACACTGAAGCTTTCTTT
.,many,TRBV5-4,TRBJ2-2,CASRAGIPNTGELFF,TGTGCCAGCAGAGCCGGGATACCGAACACCGGGGAGCTGTTTTTT
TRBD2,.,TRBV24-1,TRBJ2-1,CATSDSGTSAIEQFF,TGTGCCACCAGTGATTCCGGGACTAGCGCGATTGAGCAGTTCTTC
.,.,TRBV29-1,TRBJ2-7,CSVVGGSEQYF,TGCAGCGTTGTGGGGGGCTCCGAGCAGTACTTC